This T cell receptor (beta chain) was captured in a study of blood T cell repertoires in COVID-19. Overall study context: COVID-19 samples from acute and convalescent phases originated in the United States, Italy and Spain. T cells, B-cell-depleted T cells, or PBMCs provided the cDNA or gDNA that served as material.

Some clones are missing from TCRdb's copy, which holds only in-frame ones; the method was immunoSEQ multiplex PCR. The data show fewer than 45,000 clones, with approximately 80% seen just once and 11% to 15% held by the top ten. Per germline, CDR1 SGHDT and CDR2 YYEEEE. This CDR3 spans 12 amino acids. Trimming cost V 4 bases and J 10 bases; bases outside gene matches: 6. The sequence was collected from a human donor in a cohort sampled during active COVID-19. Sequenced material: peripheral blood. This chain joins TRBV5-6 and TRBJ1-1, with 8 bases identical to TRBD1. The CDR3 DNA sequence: TGTGCCAGCAGCAAGTGGACAGGGTTAGCTTTCTTT. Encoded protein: CASSKWTGLAFF. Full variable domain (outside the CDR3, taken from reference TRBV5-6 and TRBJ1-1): DAGVTQSPTHLIKTRGQQVTLRCSPKSGHDTVSWYQQALGQGPQFIFQYYEEEERQRGNFPDRFSGHQFPNYSSELNVNALLLGDSALYLCASSKWTGLAFFGQGTRLTVV.